The 14 T cell receptor beta chains listed next were all sequenced from one sample in a study of blood T cell repertoires in COVID-19. Here immunoSEQ multiplex PCR was the method, and the copy in TCRdb shows in-frame clones only, minus some. The data show under 150,000 clones, over 75% seen once. The specimen was peripheral blood. These receptors were collected from a man aged 35-49 years with active or convalescent COVID-19.

The V gene is TRBV2, the J gene TRBJ2-3, with 7 nucleotides matching TRBD1. Germline CDR1 SNHLY, CDR2 FYNNEI. The V gene end was trimmed by 4 bases and the J gene end by 11 bases; junction bases not matched to a gene: 3. This CDR3 has 11 amino acids. For the CDR3, the DNA is TGTGCCAGCAGTGCCGACAGGGAGCAGTATTTT. This translates into CASSADREQYF.

The chain uses TRBV5-1 and TRBJ2-7; the match to TRBD1 covers 8 bases. In germline, CDR1 is SGHRS, CDR2 YFSETQ. There are 14 residues in the CDR3. J gave up 3 bases and V 3 bases, and 5 bases lay outside the gene matches. This CDR3 is CASSSGTGVYEQYF. CDR3 coding DNA: TGCGCCAGCAGCTCTGGGACAGGAGTCTACGAGCAGTACTTC.

J is TRBJ2-1 and V is TRBV19; 12 bases are shared with TRBD2. The CDR3 covers 18 residues. The ends lost 6 bases at V and 7 bases at J; junction bases unmatched: 16. Germline V gene lookup returns CDR1 LNHDA and CDR2 SQIVND (reference sequence). The CDR3 nucleotides are TGTGCCAGTAGCCCTCTGTCCCTAGCGGGGGGGCTCAGGAATGAGCAGTTCTTC. Translating gives CASSPLSLAGGLRNEQFF.

The chain joins TRBV30 to TRBJ1-1, with D perhaps matching TRBD1 (6 bases). Germline V lookup: CDR1 GTSNPN, CDR2 SVGIG (reference sequence). V dropped 3 bases and J dropped 1 base, with 6 bases sitting between them. The CDR3 is 12 residues long. CDR3 bases: TGTGCCTGGAGACAGGGGAACACTGAAGCTTTCTTT. Translation gives CAWRQGNTEAFF.

The chain uses TRBV18 and TRBJ2-5, with D possibly matching TRBD1 (5 bases). Germline CDR1 is KGHSH and CDR2 is LQKENI. The CDR3 totals 13 residues. Trimming shortened V by 6 bases and J by 1 base, and 9 bases separated the two germline ends. The CDR3 region has the DNA TGTGCCAGCTCTCGAGACAGCCAAGAGACCCAGTACTTC. Translating it yields CASSRDSQETQYF.

The genes are TRBV5-4 and TRBJ2-3, with a weak D call TRBD2 (5 bases). V lost 0 bases to trimming and J lost 2 bases, with 10 bases between them. The germline CDR1 and CDR2 sequences are SGHNT and YYREEE (reference sequence). This CDR3 has 15 amino acids. In nucleotides, the CDR3 is TGTGCCAGCAGCTTGGAGCGGCAGACCACAGATACGCAGTATTTT. Protein product: CASSLERQTTDTQYF.

This chain connects TRBV14 to TRBJ1-2; TRBD1 agrees at 7 bases. CDR1 SGHDN and CDR2 FVKESK come from the germline V gene. Losses at the gene ends were 3 bases for V and 7 bases for J; bases not matched to a gene: 11. The CDR3 has 15 residues. The CDR3 spells CASSHIQGNYGGYTF. The CDR3 coding sequence is TGTGCCAGCAGCCATATACAGGGGAATTATGGTGGCTACACCTTC.

The chain has TRBV11-2 and TRBJ2-1; 8 bases line up with TRBD2. J gave up 0 bases and V 5 bases, and 9 bases lay outside the gene matches. The CDR3 is made up of 17 amino acids. Germline loops: CDR1 SGHAT, CDR2 FQNNGV. The CDR3 protein is CASSPGGGGSSYNEQFF. The CDR3 DNA reads TGTGCCAGCAGCCCGGGAGGGGGGGGGAGCTCCTACAATGAGCAGTTCTTC.

This chain links TRBV3-1 (or the pseudogene TRBV3-2) with TRBJ1-1; D remains unclear. V was pared by 4 bases and J by 2 bases, with 11 bases between. Germline V lookup: CDR1 LGHDT, CDR2 YNNKEL (reference sequence). CDR3 length: 14 amino acids. For the CDR3, the DNA is TGTGCCAGCAGCCCCTACGAGGCAAACACTGAAGCTTTCTTT. It encodes CASSPYEANTEAFF.

This clone showed up just once. The V call is TRBV15, the J call TRBJ2-7; no reliable D call. The CDR3 loop spans 14 amino acids. The germline V gene has CDR1 LNHNV and CDR2 YYDKDF (reference sequence). Between the trimmed V and J ends, which lost 1 base and 0 bases, there was a span of 7 bases. For the CDR3, the DNA is TGTGCCACCAGCAGAGTAGGCGGCTCCTACGAGCAGTACTTC. This translates into CATSRVGGSYEQYF.

The gene calls are TRBV27 and TRBJ1-4; D not resolved. There are 13 residues in the CDR3. With 3 bases removed from V and 8 bases from J, the gap between germline ends came to 10 bases. CDR1 and CDR2 (germline): MNHEY, SMNVEV (reference sequence). The CDR3 sequence: CASSFFLGEKLFF. For the CDR3, the DNA is TGTGCCAGCAGTTTCTTCCTCGGGGAAAAACTGTTTTTT.

The chain recombines TRBV10-3 with TRBJ1-1; D might be TRBD1 (6 bases). From germline, CDR1 is ENHRY and CDR2 SYGVKD. The CDR3 has 17 residues. Trimming stripped 4 bases from V and 0 bases from J, with 18 bases between. CDR3 protein: CAISGSTGSILNTEAFF. CDR3 nucleotide sequence: TGTGCCATCAGTGGATCGACAGGATCGATATTGAACACTGAAGCTTTCTTT.

The V gene is TRBV18, the J gene TRBJ1-5; 8 nucleotides agree with TRBD1. CDR3 length equals 13 residues. Germline V CDR1 and CDR2: KGHSH, LQKENI. With V trimmed by 8 bases and J by 7 bases, 7 bases remained unmatched. The CDR3 region has the DNA TGTGCCAGCACAGGGGGTCTAGACCAGCCCCAGCATTTT. Translating gives CASTGGLDQPQHF.

The rearrangement joins TRBV2 to TRBJ1-1, with TRBD1 identical over 12 bases. The CDR3 consists of 14 residues. Trimming cost V 6 bases and J 12 bases; bases outside gene matches: 11. Per germline, CDR1 SNHLY and CDR2 FYNNEI. CDR3 sequence reads: CASRPGTGGAQSFF. The DNA of the CDR3 is TGTGCCAGCAGGCCCGGGACAGGGGGCGCTCAATCTTTCTTT.